The 19 T cell receptor beta chains below come from one sample, sequenced in a study of shared clonotypes between healthy human individuals. Profiled with immunoSEQ multiplex PCR; TCRdb holds only in-frame clones, not every one. The sample lists about 2 million clones, approximately 94% seen once, with 0.85% to 1.3% in the top ten. CD8 cells classed as naive were CD45RO-negative and positively selected for CCR7, excluding terminally differentiated effector memory CD45RA+ cells. Sequencing was carried out using naive CD8+ T cells sorted from blood. The receptors shown here come from a young man in good health.

V is TRBV18 and J is TRBJ2-5; tentatively, D is TRBD1 (5 bases). The V gene's germline CDR1 is KGHSH and CDR2 LQKENI. V was trimmed by 6 bases and J by 2 bases, leaving 19 bases between them. The CDR3 has 16 residues. CDR3 protein: CASSHKTVNPQETQYF. In nucleotides, the CDR3 is TGTGCCAGCTCGCATAAGACAGTCAACCCACAAGAGACCCAGTACTTC.

The genes are TRBV27 and TRBJ1-2, with D tentatively TRBD1 (6 bases). CDR3 length: 15 residues. Looked up from germline, CDR1 is MNHEY and CDR2 is SMNVEV (reference sequence). Trimming shortened V by 6 bases and J by 7 bases, and 21 bases separated the two germline ends. The CDR3 protein is CASRQLGGDYVGYTF. The CDR3 region has the DNA TGTGCCAGCAGGCAATTAGGGGGGGATTATGTTGGCTACACCTTC.

Remarks on this clone: Other DNA sequences from this sample encode an identical CDR3 as well. V is TRBV6-5 and J is TRBJ1-5; maybe TRBD1 (5 bases). The germline CDR1 and CDR2 sequences are MNHEY and SVGAGI. This CDR3 spans 14 amino acids. V was clipped by 4 bases and J by 6 bases, with 13 bases between them. CDR3 amino acids: CASSFGQGVQPQHF. DNA of the CDR3: TGTGCCAGCAGTTTCGGCCAGGGAGTTCAGCCCCAGCATTTT.

This sequence joins TRBV6-1 and TRBJ2-1, with D tentatively TRBD2 (6 bases). The CDR3 sequence is 18 residues long. Trimming took off 2 bases at V and 1 base at J, with 18 bases between the two ends. CDR1 MNHNS and CDR2 SASEGT come from the germline V gene. The CDR3 DNA reads TGTGCCAGCAGTGAATGGGTCTACGGGAGCGAGTCCTACAATGAGCAGTTCTTC. Its translation is CASSEWVYGSESYNEQFF.

This chain connects TRBV27 to TRBJ2-1; perhaps TRBD2 as D (6 bases). V was pared by 4 bases and J by 4 bases, with 8 bases between. From germline, CDR1 is MNHEY and CDR2 SMNVEV (reference sequence). The CDR3 has 13 residues. CDR3 region: CASSSGTYNEQFF. The CDR3 bases are TGTGCCAGCAGTTCCGGGACTTACAATGAGCAGTTCTTC.

This clone has only one observation. The chain uses TRBV15 and TRBJ1-3; D perhaps matches TRBD1 (5 bases). Germline values: CDR1 LNHNV, CDR2 YYDKDF (reference sequence). The V gene lost 5 bases and the J gene lost 2 bases, with 19 bases spanning the gap. The length of the CDR3 is 17 residues. CDR3 residues: CATSLGVGSMAGNTIYF. The CDR3 DNA is TGTGCCACCAGCCTAGGGGTCGGGTCCATGGCTGGAAACACCATATATTTT.

This chain uses TRBV7-9 with TRBJ2-7, with a possible D match to TRBD1 (6 bases). This CDR3 has 14 amino acids. V dropped 4 bases and J dropped 4 bases, with 14 bases sitting between them. Germline V gives CDR1 SEHNR, CDR2 FQNEAQ (reference sequence). DNA of the CDR3: TGTGCCAGCAGCTCCGCAGGGGACAAATACGAGCAGTACTTC. Its protein is CASSSAGDKYEQYF. The whole variable domain, remainder taken from reference TRBV7-9 and TRBJ2-7, is DTGVSQNPRHKITKRGQNVTFRCDPISEHNRLYWYRQTLGQGPEFLTYFQNEAQLEKSRLLSDRFSAERPKGSFSTLEIQRTEQGDSAMYLCASSSAGDKYEQYFGPGTRLTVT.

V is TRBV9 and J is TRBJ1-2; 7 positions agree with TRBD1. The CDR3 consists of 15 residues. Germline V gene data show CDR1 as SGDLS and CDR2 as YYNGEE. The J segment lost 0 bases and the V segment lost 5 bases, leaving 7 bases of the junction unmatched. The CDR3, as DNA: TGTGCCAGCAGTCAGACCGGGACAGCTAACTATGGCTACACCTTC. Encoded protein: CASSQTGTANYGYTF.

Of note for this clone: The same CDR3 also results from other DNA sequences found in this sample. The chain links TRBV5-6 to TRBJ2-7; TRBD1 agrees at 10 bases. The CDR3 is 14 residues long. V was pared by 4 bases and J by 2 bases, with 3 bases of the junction left unmatched. Germline V lookup: CDR1 SGHDT, CDR2 YYEEEE. DNA for the CDR3: TGTGCCAGCAGCCCTGGGACAGGGGCCTACGAGCAGTACTTC. Protein sequence: CASSPGTGAYEQYF.

The count of this clone is one. This chain uses TRBV19 with TRBJ1-2; no firm D call. The CDR3 is 14 amino acids. CDR1 is LNHDA, CDR2 SQIVND, per germline (reference sequence). V was shortened by 7 bases and J by 3 bases, with 15 bases between the two germline ends. CDR3 protein: CASNRATRDYGYTF. CDR3 sequence (DNA): TGTGCCAGTAACCGGGCTACGAGGGACTATGGCTACACCTTC.

The chain carries TRBV9 and TRBJ2-7; 7 positions match TRBD2. The CDR3 is made up of 14 amino acids. V shed 3 bases, J shed 4 bases, and the junction held 7 bases outside the gene matches. Germline CDR1 SGDLS, CDR2 YYNGEE. CDR3 protein: CASSGGLVGYEQYF. The CDR3 nucleotides read TGTGCCAGCAGCGGCGGACTAGTTGGGTACGAGCAGTACTTC.

The chain uses TRBV7-2 and TRBJ2-7; D possibly corresponds to TRBD2 (6 bases). The CDR3 is 15 residues long. Germline lookup yields CDR1 SGHTA and CDR2 FQGNSA. The V gene lost 6 bases and the J gene lost 4 bases, with 19 bases spanning the gap. CDR3 protein: CASSWDSSGTYEQYF. CDR3 bases: TGTGCCAGCAGTTGGGACTCCTCAGGGACGTACGAGCAGTACTTC.

The rearrangement joins TRBV5-1 to TRBJ1-1; 8 nucleotides match TRBD1. The CDR3 loop spans 14 amino acids. Trimming took 6 bases from V and 3 from J; bases not matched to a gene: 7. The germline V gene has CDR1 SGHRS and CDR2 YFSETQ. The CDR3, as DNA: TGCGCCAGCACCGACAGGGGCCTAGACACTGAAGCTTTCTTT. Amino acids: CASTDRGLDTEAFF.

The chain links TRBV4-3 to TRBJ2-3; 8 nucleotides agree with TRBD1. The CDR3 consists of 15 residues. Germline values: CDR1 LGHNA, CDR2 YSLEER. V dropped 3 bases and J dropped 5; count of bases not matched to a gene: 7. In DNA form, the CDR3 reads TGCGCCAGCAGCCAGCTGACAGGGGCAGGAGATACGCAGTATTTT. It yields the protein CASSQLTGAGDTQYF.

A note on this clone: Within the sample, other DNA sequences also encode this same CDR3. V gene TRBV20-1 combines with J gene TRBJ2-5; unclear D gene. Looked up from germline, CDR1 is DFQATT and CDR2 is SNEGSKA (reference sequence). The length of the CDR3 is 11 residues. V lost 1 base and J 5 bases, leaving 5 bases between the germline ends. The DNA of the CDR3 is TGCAGTGCTAGAGGCCCCGAGACCCAGTACTTC. This translates into CSARGPETQYF.

The count of this clone is one. V and J are TRBV6-5 and TRBJ1-2, with TRBD1 matching over 8 bases. The junction had 8 bases not matched to a gene; V was cut back by 1 base and J by 4 bases. The germline V gene has CDR1 MNHEY and CDR2 SVGAGI. This CDR3 comprises 16 residues. The CDR3 region has the DNA TGTGCCAGCAGTTACTTGGACAGGGTCGGTTCCTATGGCTACACCTTC. This gives the protein CASSYLDRVGSYGYTF.

The chain employs TRBV29-1 and TRBJ2-1; 7 bases align to TRBD2. V lost 6 bases to trimming and J lost 6 bases; unmatched junction nucleotides: 17. The CDR3 loop spans 16 amino acids. Per germline, CDR1 SQVTM and CDR2 ANQGSEA. CDR3 in DNA: TGCAGCGTCGGAACTTTTGTGGGAGGGCCCGGCAATGAGCAGTTCTTC. Protein product: CSVGTFVGGPGNEQFF.

V is TRBV10-3 and J is TRBJ2-3; the match to TRBD2 covers 8 bases. V shed 3 bases, J shed 1 base, and the junction held 6 bases outside the gene matches. The CDR3 covers 16 residues. Germline assignment: CDR1 ENHRY and CDR2 SYGVKD. The CDR3 DNA reads TGTGCCATCAGTGACCTAACGGGGGGGGGCACAGATACGCAGTATTTT. Its protein product is CAISDLTGGGTDTQYF.

The J gene is TRBJ1-1, the V gene TRBV6-5; D might be TRBD1 (6 bases). V lost 4 bases, J lost 4 bases, and 10 bases lay in between. Germline CDR1 reads MNHEY; CDR2 reads SVGAGI. The CDR3 consists of 13 residues. The CDR3 DNA follows: TGTGCCAGCAGTTCACAGGGTTCCACTGAAGCTTTCTTT. Encoded protein: CASSSQGSTEAFF.